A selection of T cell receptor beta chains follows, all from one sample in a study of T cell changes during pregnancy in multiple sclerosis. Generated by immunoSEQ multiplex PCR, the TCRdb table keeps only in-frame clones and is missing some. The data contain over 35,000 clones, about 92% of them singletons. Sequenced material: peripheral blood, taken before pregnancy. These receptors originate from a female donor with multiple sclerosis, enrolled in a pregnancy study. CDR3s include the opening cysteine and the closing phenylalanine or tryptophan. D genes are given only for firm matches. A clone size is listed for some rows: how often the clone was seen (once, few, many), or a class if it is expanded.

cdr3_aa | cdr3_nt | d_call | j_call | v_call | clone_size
CASSFWRGSGELFF | TGTGCCAGCAGCTTTTGGAGGGGCTCCGGGGAGCTGTTTTTT | - | TRBJ2-2 | TRBV7-9 | -
CASGLTGVNTEAFF | TGTGCCAGCGGCTTGACAGGGGTGAACACTGAAGCTTTCTTT | TRBD1 | TRBJ1-1 | TRBV27 | -
CASSIGGLAAIYNEQFF | TGTGCCAGTAGTATAGGTGGACTAGCGGCCATCTACAATGAGCAGTTCTTC | TRBD2 | TRBJ2-1 | TRBV19 | -
CAWSVLSTGGRTEAFF | TGTGCCTGGAGTGTACTCTCGACAGGGGGTCGGACTGAAGCTTTCTTT | TRBD1 | TRBJ1-1 | TRBV30 | -
CASSPYTDTQYF | TGTGCCAGCAGCCCCTACACAGATACGCAGTATTTT | - | TRBJ2-3 | TRBV7-2 | -
CASSSGTGSQETQYF | TGTGCCAGCAGTTCCGGGACAGGTTCTCAAGAGACCCAGTACTTC | TRBD1 | TRBJ2-5 | TRBV6-6 | -
CASSAQGADGEKLFF | TGCGCCAGCAGCGCCCAGGGGGCGGATGGTGAAAAACTGTTTTTT | TRBD1 | TRBJ1-4 | TRBV5-1 | -
CASSSQGFPYYGYTF | TGTGCCAGCAGCTCACAGGGGTTCCCTTACTATGGCTACACCTTC | TRBD1 | TRBJ1-2 | TRBV5-4 | -
CASSLLPGGDSDTQYF | TGTGCCAGCAGCTTACTCCCGGGAGGAGATTCAGATACGCAGTATTTT | TRBD2 | TRBJ2-3 | TRBV11-2 | -
CASSVEGSGSYNEQFF | TGTGCCAGCAGCGTAGAGGGTAGCGGGAGTTACAATGAGCAGTTCTTC | TRBD2 | TRBJ2-1 | TRBV9 | -
CSAHGEGYEQYF | TGCAGCGCTCACGGAGAGGGTTACGAGCAGTACTTC | - | TRBJ2-7 | TRBV29-1 | -
CASSLDRANNQPQHF | TGTGCCAGCAGCCTGGACAGGGCAAACAATCAGCCCCAGCATTTT | TRBD1 | TRBJ1-5 | TRBV7-2 | -
CASSPTGAGQPQHF | TGTGCCAGCAGCCCCACAGGGGCAGGTCAGCCCCAGCATTTT | TRBD1 | TRBJ1-5 | TRBV6-5 | few
CASSLTPWRGTDTQYF | TGTGCCAGCAGCTTAACCCCCTGGCGGGGTACAGATACGCAGTATTTT | - | TRBJ2-3 | TRBV7-2 | -
CASSRYRGLNTEAFF | TGCGCCAGCAGCCGATACCGGGGTCTGAACACTGAAGCTTTCTTT | - | TRBJ1-1 | TRBV5-1 | few
CASSLARNEQYF | TGTGCCAGCAGCTTAGCGAGAAACGAGCAGTACTTC | - | TRBJ2-7 | TRBV7-9 | -
CASSESAQPQHF | TGTGCCAGCAGTGAAAGCGCTCAGCCCCAGCATTTT | - | TRBJ1-5 | TRBV6-1 | once
CASSPSGRSHEQYF | TGTGCCAGCAGCCCTAGCGGGAGGTCCCACGAGCAGTACTTC | TRBD2 | TRBJ2-7 | TRBV6-5 | -
CASSLQGDWSYGYTF | TGTGCCAGCAGCTTACAAGGGGACTGGAGCTATGGCTACACCTTC | - | TRBJ1-2 | TRBV5-4 | -
CASSQLLAGVEQYF | TGTGCCAGCAGTCAGCTCCTAGCGGGAGTAGAGCAGTACTTC | TRBD2 | TRBJ2-7 | TRBV27 | few
CASSHSRGDSGTRVYEQYF | TGTGCCAGCAGCCACTCGAGGGGGGACTCCGGGACTAGGGTCTACGAGCAGTACTTC | TRBD2 | TRBJ2-7 | TRBV4-2 | -
CASSEVTSGSWYF | TGTGCCAGCAGTGAAGTCACTAGCGGGAGTTGGTACTTC | TRBD2 | TRBJ2-7 | TRBV2 | -
CASSSQDSYNSPLHF | TGTGCCAGCAGTTCCCAGGACAGTTATAATTCACCCCTCCACTTT | - | TRBJ1-6 | TRBV28 | -
CASSGGQGPGEQYF | TGCGCCAGCAGCGGAGGACAGGGTCCTGGCGAGCAGTACTTC | TRBD1 | TRBJ2-7 | TRBV5-1 | -
CASSTGTGSGYTF | TGTGCCAGCAGTACCGGGACAGGGTCCGGCTACACCTTC | TRBD1 | TRBJ1-2 | TRBV7-9 | -
CASSQDRGHSNQPQHF | TGTGCCAGCAGCCAGGACCGAGGACATAGCAATCAGCCCCAGCATTTT | - | TRBJ1-5 | TRBV28 | -
CAWDRDRGHEQYF | TGTGCCTGGGATAGGGACAGGGGGCATGAGCAGTACTTC | TRBD1 | TRBJ2-7 | TRBV30 | -
CAWTGGTTEAFF | TGTGCCTGGACGGGGGGGACCACTGAAGCTTTCTTT | - | TRBJ1-1 | TRBV30 | -
CASSSGTGLGYTF | TGTGCCAGCAGCTCCGGGACAGGGTTAGGCTACACCTTC | TRBD1 | TRBJ1-2 | TRBV11-2 | -
CAWETGTGSYEQYF | TGTGCCTGGGAGACTGGGACAGGGTCCTACGAGCAGTACTTC | TRBD1 | TRBJ2-7 | TRBV30 | -
CAIRHADTGELFF | TGTGCCATCAGGCACGCGGACACCGGGGAGCTGTTTTTT | - | TRBJ2-2 | TRBV10-3 | -
CASSSGLAGFEQYF | TGTGCCAGCAGCTCGGGACTAGCGGGATTCGAGCAGTACTTC | TRBD2 | TRBJ2-7 | TRBV7-2 | few
CASTGVSEQYF | TGTGCCAGCACCGGAGTGTCCGAGCAGTACTTC | - | TRBJ2-7 | TRBV2 | -
CASSDQAAGELFF | TGTGCCAGCAGTGACCAAGCGGCCGGGGAGCTGTTTTTT | - | TRBJ2-2 | TRBV6-4 | -
CASSYRQMNTEAFF | TGTGCCAGCAGCTACCGACAGATGAACACTGAAGCTTTCTTT | - | TRBJ1-1 | TRBV7-2 | few
CASSLGAGVGTGELFF | TGTGCCAGCAGCTTAGGCGCCGGGGTCGGGACCGGGGAGCTGTTTTTT | - | TRBJ2-2 | TRBV7-7 | once
CASSLGSGNEQFF | TGCGCCAGCAGCTTGGGGTCGGGGAATGAGCAGTTCTTC | - | TRBJ2-1 | TRBV5-1 | -